This TCR beta chain was retrieved from a study of cytomegalovirus exposure and HLA in healthy donors. Both 60 Vbeta primers and 13 Jbeta primers went into the PCR. Here immunoSEQ multiplex PCR was the method, and the copy in TCRdb shows in-frame clones only, minus some. The table records about 170,000 clones, about 85% of them present only once. Study-level results: It was taken for granted in presence/absence analyses that sequencing depth across donors was roughly uniform. Analyzed later, association rates of TCRs varied across HLA loci, with DRB1 most and HLA-C fewest. Several V segments, TRBV6-2 and TRBV6-3 among them, could not be told apart and were dropped. As was reported, the classifier diagnosed cytomegalovirus status with high specificity and sensitivity.

Looked up from germline, CDR1 is MNHEY and CDR2 is SVGAGI. Between the trimmed V and J ends, which lost 5 bases and 4 bases, there was a span of 14 bases. The CDR3 consists of 14 residues. Points on this clone: Its matching antigen is unknown.

The sample taken for sequencing was PBMCs. V is TRBV6-5 and J is TRBJ1-2; possible D gene TRBD1, 5 bases. This TCR was recovered from a boy aged 2 to 10 in good health and CMV-seronegative. In DNA form, the CDR3 reads TGTGCCAGCAGTCCCTCGGGGGGAGGCTATGGCTACACCTTC. Translated: CASSPSGGGYGYTF.